Listed here are 24 T cell receptor beta chains from one sample, sequenced in a study of identical twins. MiXCR was run by TCRdb on the 5' RACE reads, yielding one entry per CDR3 protein. The sample yields approximately 210,000 distinct CDR3 sequences, approximately 9% seen once. Sequencing used memory (CD45RO+) T cells sorted from blood. These receptors came from a woman aged 18-29 years in good health.

This clonotype has a count of ten or more. The V call is TRBV12-3 or TRBV12-4, the J call TRBJ2-6; D is ambiguous. V lost 6 bases, J lost 0 bases, and 9 bases lay in between. CDR3 length equals 15 residues. The CDR3 region has the DNA TGTGCCAGCAGGCCCAGAAGCTCTGGGGCCAACGTCCTGACTTTC. Translation gives CASRPRSSGANVLTF.

The chain carries TRBV20-1 and TRBJ2-1, with D possibly called TRBD1 or TRBD2 (6 bases each). Germline-derived CDR1 and CDR2 are DFQATT and SNEGSKA (reference sequence). Between the trimmed V and J ends, which lost 0 bases and 10 bases, there was a span of 25 bases. The CDR3 has 17 amino acids. For the CDR3, the DNA is TGCAGTGCTAGAGAGACTAGACTGGCGGGGACTGACAGGGAGCAGTTCTTC. As protein: CSARETRLAGTDREQFF.

V usage is TRBV6-5 and J usage is TRBJ2-4, with 7 positions matching TRBD2. Germline lookup yields CDR1 MNHEY and CDR2 SVGAGI. V dropped 0 bases and J dropped 9; count of bases not matched to a gene: 8. This CDR3 has 15 amino acids. CDR3 sequence reads: CASSYSSVGEGIQYF. The CDR3 nucleotides read TGTGCCAGCAGTTACTCGAGTGTAGGGGAGGGCATTCAGTACTTC.

This clonotype was recorded many times. The gene calls are TRBV5-1 and TRBJ2-1; TRBD2 matches at 10 bases. The V gene's germline CDR1 is SGHRS and CDR2 YFSETQ. The CDR3 sequence is 16 residues long. The V gene end was trimmed by 4 bases and the J gene end by 5 bases; junction bases not matched to a gene: 9. The CDR3 loop reads CASSSGGTSANNEQFF. The CDR3 DNA reads as TGCGCCAGCAGCAGCGGCGGGACTAGCGCAAACAATGAGCAGTTCTTC. The full variable domain, completed using reference TRBV5-1 and TRBJ2-1, is KAGVTQTPRYLIKTRGQQVTLSCSPISGHRSVSWYQQTPGQGLQFLFEYFSETQRNKGNFPGRFSGRQFSNSRSEMNVSTLELGDSALYLCASSSGGTSANNEQFFGPGTRLTVL.

This clonotype was seen a handful of times. The chain couples TRBV12-3 or TRBV12-4 to TRBJ2-2, with D possibly being TRBD2 (6 bases). This CDR3 comprises 13 residues. V lost 6 bases, J lost 5 bases, and 10 bases lay in between. DNA of the CDR3: TGTGCCAGCAGATCCGGGACTACCGGGGAGCTGTTTTTT. It specifies CASRSGTTGELFF.

This clonotype was counted ten times or more. This chain connects TRBV6-1 to TRBJ1-2, with D possibly matching TRBD1 (6 bases). The CDR3 runs 13 residues. The germline gives CDR1 MNHNS, CDR2 SASEGT. Trimming took off 6 bases at V and 0 bases at J, with 8 bases between the two ends. CDR3 sequence reads: CASRRTANYGYTF. CDR3 sequence (DNA): TGTGCCAGCAGGCGGACAGCTAACTATGGCTACACCTTC.

This clonotype was seen a few times. The chain couples TRBV2 to TRBJ1-1, with 7 bases that match TRBD1. The CDR3 has 13 residues. Looked up from germline, CDR1 is SNHLY and CDR2 is FYNNEI. The J segment lost 3 bases and the V segment lost 4 bases, leaving 2 bases of the junction unmatched. In nucleotides, the CDR3 is TGTGCCAGCAGTGCACAGGGGTACACTGAAGCTTTCTTT. Translation: CASSAQGYTEAFF.

In this sample, this clonotype turned up a few times. The chain recombines TRBV5-1 with TRBJ2-2; D might be TRBD2 (5 bases). This CDR3 is built from 16 residues. V dropped 4 bases and J dropped 4 bases, with 17 bases sitting between them. Per the germline V gene, CDR1 is SGHRS and CDR2 is YFSETQ. CDR3 in DNA: TGCGCCAGCAGCGCGACTACCCCGGGCGGCACCGGGGAGCTGTTTTTT. Translation: CASSATTPGGTGELFF. Variable domain in full (rest from reference TRBV5-1 and TRBJ2-2): KAGVTQTPRYLIKTRGQQVTLSCSPISGHRSVSWYQQTPGQGLQFLFEYFSETQRNKGNFPGRFSGRQFSNSRSEMNVSTLELGDSALYLCASSATTPGGTGELFFGEGSRLTVL.

A word on this clonotype: One base away lies a much larger clone, so this may be a sequencing read error. The chain carries TRBV7-9 and TRBJ2-7; TRBD1 agrees at 7 bases. The length of the CDR3 is 14 residues. In germline, CDR1 is SEHNR, CDR2 FQNEAQ (reference sequence). The CDR3 region is CTSSSGTAYHEQYF. CDR3 in DNA: TGTACCAGCAGCTCCGGGACAGCCTACCACGAGCAGTACTTC.

This clonotype was detected ten times or more. The rearrangement links TRBV5-1 to TRBJ1-5, with D possibly matching TRBD1 (5 bases). CDR1 is SGHRS, CDR2 YFSETQ, per germline. V lost 2 bases and J 0 bases, leaving 9 bases between the germline ends. This CDR3 has 15 residues. The CDR3 here is CASSFTGDSNQPQHF. CDR3 coding DNA: TGCGCCAGCAGCTTTACGGGGGATAGCAATCAGCCCCAGCATTTT.

This clonotype came up many times. The CDR3 here is CSARQQETQYF. The CDR3 DNA reads TGCAGCGCCCGACAGCAAGAGACCCAGTACTTC. The V and J genes are TRBV29-1 and TRBJ2-5; D possibly corresponds to TRBD1 (5 bases). Trimming removed 7 bases from V and 2 bases from J, with 8 bases in between. CDR1 SQVTM and CDR2 ANQGSEA come from the germline V gene. The CDR3 is made up of 11 amino acids. The variable domain in full, with the rest retrieved from reference TRBV29-1 and TRBJ2-5, is SAVISQKPSRDICQRGTSLTIQCQVDSQVTMMFWYRQQPGQSLTLIATANQGSEATYESGFVIDKFPISRPNLTFSTLTVSNMSPEDSSIYLCSARQQETQYFGPGTRLLVL.

The chain links TRBV4-1 to TRBJ2-7, with 12 positions matching TRBD2. CDR3 length: 19 residues. After removal of 4 bases from V and 3 bases from J, the junction contained 16 bases not matched to a gene. The germline CDR1 and CDR2 sequences are MGHRA and YSYEKL. CDR3: CASSRQQGVTSGSFYEQYF. CDR3 DNA: TGCGCCAGCAGCCGACAACAGGGGGTGACTAGCGGGAGCTTCTACGAGCAGTACTTC.

V usage is TRBV5-4 and J usage is TRBJ2-7; 8 bases are shared with TRBD2. V was clipped by 5 bases and J by 7 bases; unmatched bases: 14. This CDR3 is built from 15 residues. Germline V gene lookup returns CDR1 SGHNT and CDR2 YYREEE (reference sequence). CDR3 residues: CASRSGGAEYMEQYF. The CDR3 DNA is TGTGCCAGCAGGTCCGGGGGGGCTGAGTATATGGAGCAGTACTTC.

This clonotype was recorded a few times. The gene calls are TRBV5-1 and TRBJ1-1; 9 bases match TRBD1. CDR3 length equals 14 residues. Germline trimming cut 6 bases from V and 4 bases from J; bases unmatched to any gene: 7. Germline V CDR1 and CDR2: SGHRS, YFSETQ. CDR3 residues: CASTRTGVGTEAFF. The CDR3 DNA follows: TGCGCCAGCACGCGGACAGGGGTGGGCACTGAAGCTTTCTTT.

This clonotype was detected once. The chain employs TRBV2 and TRBJ2-1, with D hard to call. Germline V gene lookup returns CDR1 SNHLY and CDR2 FYNNEI. The CDR3 is 13 residues long. V lost 6 bases and J 0 bases, leaving 6 bases between the germline ends. CDR3 loop: CASRDNSYNEQFF. In nucleotides, the CDR3 is TGTGCCAGCAGAGACAACTCCTACAATGAGCAGTTCTTC.

The chain links TRBV7-3 to TRBJ2-1; D is unresolved. The length of the CDR3 is 13 residues. CDR1 and CDR2 from the germline V gene are SGHTA and FQGTGA. Trimming took off 2 bases at V and 7 bases at J, with 9 bases between the two ends. The chain's CDR3 is CASSLYEVNEQFF. Written as DNA, the CDR3 is TGTGCCAGCAGCTTATATGAAGTAAATGAGCAGTTCTTC.

This clonotype was counted between two and nine times. The chain recombines TRBV15 with TRBJ2-7, with D perhaps TRBD1 (5 bases). V shed 1 base and J shed 2 bases, with 9 bases lying between them. The CDR3 is made up of 14 amino acids. Per the germline V gene, CDR1 is LNHNV and CDR2 is YYDKDF (reference sequence). The CDR3 here is CATSRAKTAYEQYF. The CDR3 DNA is TGTGCCACCAGCAGAGCTAAGACAGCCTACGAGCAGTACTTC. Looking up the rest from reference TRBV15 and TRBJ2-7 gives the full variable domain: DAMVIQNPRYQVTQFGKPVTLSCSQTLNHNVMYWYQQKSSQAPKLLFHYYDKDFNNEADTPDNFQSRRPNTSFCFLDIRSPGLGDTAMYLCATSRAKTAYEQYFGPGTRLTVT.

In this sample, this clonotype turned up many times. The V gene is TRBV27, the J gene TRBJ2-7, with D maybe TRBD1 (5 bases). The V and J ends lost 0 bases and 0 bases respectively, with 12 bases between them. Germline V gene data show CDR1 as MNHEY and CDR2 as SMNVEV (reference sequence). This CDR3 contains 16 residues. CDR3 DNA sequence: TGTGCCAGCAGTTTATCAAGTCGGACATACTCCTACGAGCAGTACTTC. Amino acid sequence: CASSLSSRTYSYEQYF.

This chain joins TRBV10-3 and TRBJ2-1; perhaps TRBD1 as D (6 bases). V was cut by 6 bases and J by 0 bases, with 15 bases left in between. This CDR3 comprises 16 residues. Germline loops: CDR1 ENHRY, CDR2 SYGVKD. CDR3 amino acids: CAISPGDGSSYNEQFF. As DNA, the CDR3 is TGTGCCATCAGCCCAGGGGACGGCAGCTCCTACAATGAGCAGTTCTTC.

This clonotype showed up just a few times. The gene calls are TRBV20-1 and TRBJ2-3, with 10 bases identical to TRBD2. Trimming removed 5 bases from V and 0 bases from J; junction bases left unmatched: 14. CDR1 is DFQATT and CDR2 is SNEGSKA in the germline V gene (reference sequence). The CDR3 extends over 18 amino acids. The CDR3 is CSAHFLAGGGASTDTQYF. In DNA, the CDR3 is TGCAGTGCTCACTTTTTAGCGGGAGGAGGGGCTAGCACAGATACGCAGTATTTT.

This clonotype was seen only a few times. The rearrangement uses TRBV18 and TRBJ2-5; 8 bases agree with TRBD1. Germline V gene data show CDR1 as KGHSH and CDR2 as LQKENI. V dropped 5 bases and J dropped 2; count of bases not matched to a gene: 7. CDR3 length equals 15 residues. The CDR3 is CASSTLRDRQETQYF. In DNA, the CDR3 is TGTGCCAGCTCAACGCTCCGGGACAGGCAAGAGACCCAGTACTTC.

This clonotype was picked up a small number of times. The rearrangement links TRBV27 to TRBJ2-1, with 12 nucleotides matching TRBD2. With V trimmed by 6 bases and J by 12 bases, 6 bases remained unmatched. Germline V gene data show CDR1 as MNHEY and CDR2 as SMNVEV (reference sequence). The CDR3 is made up of 13 amino acids. Here the CDR3 DNA reads TGTGCCAGCAGACTAGCGGGAGGCTTTGTGCAGTTCTTC. Amino acid sequence: CASRLAGGFVQFF.

This clonotype was detected ten times or more. CDR3 in amino acids: CASSLGTGTHNEQFF. The DNA for the CDR3 is TGTGCCAGCAGCTTAGGGACAGGGACCCACAATGAGCAGTTCTTC. The rearrangement uses TRBV11-2 and TRBJ2-1, with TRBD1 matching over 8 bases. The J segment lost 5 bases and the V segment lost 1 base, leaving 4 bases of the junction unmatched. This CDR3 has 15 residues. Germline V gene sequence: CDR1 SGHAT, CDR2 FQNNGV.

This clonotype was observed a few times. The V call is TRBV6-2 or TRBV6-3, the J call TRBJ2-7; D might be TRBD2 (6 bases). Germline CDR1 is MNHEY and CDR2 is SVGEGT. The CDR3 is made up of 15 amino acids. V was clipped by 7 bases and J by 2 bases, with 18 bases between them. The CDR3 nucleotides read TGTGCCAGCACCGCCCCCTGGACTACCCCCTACGAGCAGTACTTC. It translates to CASTAPWTTPYEQYF.